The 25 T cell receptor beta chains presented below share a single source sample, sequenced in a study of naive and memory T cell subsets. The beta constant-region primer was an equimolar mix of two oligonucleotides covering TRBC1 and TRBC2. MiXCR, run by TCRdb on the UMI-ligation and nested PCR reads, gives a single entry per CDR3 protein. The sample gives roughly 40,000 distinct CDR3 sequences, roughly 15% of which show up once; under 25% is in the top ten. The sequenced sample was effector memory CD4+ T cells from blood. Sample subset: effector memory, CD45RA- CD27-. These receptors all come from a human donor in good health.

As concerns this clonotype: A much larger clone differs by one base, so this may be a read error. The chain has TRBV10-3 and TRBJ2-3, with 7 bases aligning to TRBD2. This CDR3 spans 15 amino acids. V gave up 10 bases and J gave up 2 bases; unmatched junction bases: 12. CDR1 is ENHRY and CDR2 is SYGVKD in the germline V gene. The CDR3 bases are TGTGCCACCGGGGAGGGACGAGCGAACACAGATACGCAGTATTTT. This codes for CATGEGRANTDTQYF.

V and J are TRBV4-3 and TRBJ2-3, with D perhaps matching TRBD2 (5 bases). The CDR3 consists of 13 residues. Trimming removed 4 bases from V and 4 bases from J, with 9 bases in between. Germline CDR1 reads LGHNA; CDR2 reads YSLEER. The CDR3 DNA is TGCGCCAGCAGCCGAGAGGGAGCAGATACGCAGTATTTT. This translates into CASSREGADTQYF.

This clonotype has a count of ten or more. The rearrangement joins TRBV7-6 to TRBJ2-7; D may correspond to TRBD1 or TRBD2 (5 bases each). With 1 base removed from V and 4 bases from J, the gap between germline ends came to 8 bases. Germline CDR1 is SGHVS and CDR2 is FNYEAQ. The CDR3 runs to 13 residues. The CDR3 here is CASSLVEGYEQYF. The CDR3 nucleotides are TGTGCCAGCAGCTTAGTAGAGGGGTACGAGCAGTACTTC.

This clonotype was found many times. CDR3 sequence: CASSLPKRDTQYF. In DNA, the CDR3 is TGTGCCAGCAGTTTACCTAAGCGAGATACGCAGTATTTT. The rearrangement uses TRBV28 and TRBJ2-3, with unresolved D. Trimming cost V 2 bases and J 5 bases, with 8 bases left between them. The CDR3 extends over 13 amino acids. Germline lookup yields CDR1 MDHEN and CDR2 SYDVKM.

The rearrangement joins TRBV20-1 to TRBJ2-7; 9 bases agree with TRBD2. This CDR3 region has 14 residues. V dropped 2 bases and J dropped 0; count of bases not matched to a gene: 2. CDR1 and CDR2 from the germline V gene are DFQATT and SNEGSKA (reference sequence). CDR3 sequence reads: CSARTSGFSYEQYF. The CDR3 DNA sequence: TGCAGTGCTAGAACTAGCGGGTTCTCCTACGAGCAGTACTTC.

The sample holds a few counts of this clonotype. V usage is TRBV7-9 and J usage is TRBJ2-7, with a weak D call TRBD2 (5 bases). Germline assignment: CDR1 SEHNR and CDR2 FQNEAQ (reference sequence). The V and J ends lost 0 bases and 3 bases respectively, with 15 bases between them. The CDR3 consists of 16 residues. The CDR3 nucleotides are TGTGCCAGCAGCTTAGCGTTGGCGGGCCCGTTCTACGAGCAGTACTTC. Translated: CASSLALAGPFYEQYF.

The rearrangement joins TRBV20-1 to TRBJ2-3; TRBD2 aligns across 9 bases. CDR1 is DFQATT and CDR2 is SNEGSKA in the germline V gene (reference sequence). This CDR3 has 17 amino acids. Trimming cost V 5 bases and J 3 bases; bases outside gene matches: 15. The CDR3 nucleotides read TGCAGTGCTCCCGGTAACCTAGGACTAGCGTTAACAGATACGCAGTATTTT. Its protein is CSAPGNLGLALTDTQYF.

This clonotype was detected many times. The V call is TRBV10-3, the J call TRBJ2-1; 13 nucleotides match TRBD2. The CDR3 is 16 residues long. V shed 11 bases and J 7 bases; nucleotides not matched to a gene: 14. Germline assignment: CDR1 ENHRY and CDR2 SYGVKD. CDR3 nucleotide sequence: TGTGCCGCCAGGTCTTCCGGGACTAGCGGGACTAATGAGCAGTTCTTC. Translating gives CAARSSGTSGTNEQFF.

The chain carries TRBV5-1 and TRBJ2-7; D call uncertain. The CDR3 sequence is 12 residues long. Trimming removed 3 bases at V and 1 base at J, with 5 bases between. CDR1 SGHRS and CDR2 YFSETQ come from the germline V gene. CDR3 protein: CASSSQSYEQYF. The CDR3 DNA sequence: TGCGCCAGCAGCTCCCAATCCTACGAGCAGTACTTC.

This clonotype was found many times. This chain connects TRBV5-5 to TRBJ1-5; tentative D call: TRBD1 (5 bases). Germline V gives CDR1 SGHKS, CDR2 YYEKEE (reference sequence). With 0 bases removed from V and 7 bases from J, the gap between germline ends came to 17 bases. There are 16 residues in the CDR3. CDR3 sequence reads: CASSLAGGDGGQPQHF. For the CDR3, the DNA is TGTGCCAGCAGCTTGGCCGGCGGGGACGGGGGACAGCCCCAGCATTTT. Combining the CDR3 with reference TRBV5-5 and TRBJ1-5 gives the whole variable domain DAGVTQSPTHLIKTRGQQVTLRCSPISGHKSVSWYQQVLGQGPQFIFQYYEKEERGRGNFPDRFSARQFPNYSSELNVNALLLGDSALYLCASSLAGGDGGQPQHFGDGTRLSIL.

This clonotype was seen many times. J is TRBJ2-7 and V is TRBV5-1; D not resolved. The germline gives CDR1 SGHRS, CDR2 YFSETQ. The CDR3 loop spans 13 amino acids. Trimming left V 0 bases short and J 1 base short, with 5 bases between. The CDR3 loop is CASSLALSYEQYF. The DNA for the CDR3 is TGCGCCAGCAGCTTGGCCCTATCCTACGAGCAGTACTTC.

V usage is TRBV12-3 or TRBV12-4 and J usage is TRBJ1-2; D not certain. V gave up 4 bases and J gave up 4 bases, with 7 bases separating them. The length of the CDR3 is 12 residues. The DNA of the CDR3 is TGTGCCAGCAGTTGGTCGAGCTATGGCTACACCTTC. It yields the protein CASSWSSYGYTF.

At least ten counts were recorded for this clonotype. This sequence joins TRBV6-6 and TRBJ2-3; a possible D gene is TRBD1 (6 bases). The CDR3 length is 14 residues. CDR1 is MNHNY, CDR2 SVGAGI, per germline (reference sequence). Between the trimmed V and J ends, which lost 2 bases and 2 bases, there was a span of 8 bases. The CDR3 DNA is TGTGCCAGCAGTTACCGGGACAACACAGATACGCAGTATTTT. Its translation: CASSYRDNTDTQYF.

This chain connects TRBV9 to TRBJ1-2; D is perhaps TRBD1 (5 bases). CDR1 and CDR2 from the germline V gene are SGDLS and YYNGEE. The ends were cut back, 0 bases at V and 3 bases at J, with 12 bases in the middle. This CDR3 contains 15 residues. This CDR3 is CASSVETGRHYGYTF. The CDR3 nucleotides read TGTGCCAGCAGCGTAGAAACAGGAAGGCACTATGGCTACACCTTC.

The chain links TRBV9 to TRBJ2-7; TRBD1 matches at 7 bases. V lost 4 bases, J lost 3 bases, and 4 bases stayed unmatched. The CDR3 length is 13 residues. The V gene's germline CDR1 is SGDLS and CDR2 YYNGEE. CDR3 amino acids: CASSSRDSYEQYF. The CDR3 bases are TGTGCCAGCAGCAGCCGGGACAGCTACGAGCAGTACTTC.

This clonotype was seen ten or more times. CDR3 sequence reads: CAISDPNTGELFF. CDR3 nucleotide sequence: TGTGCCATCAGTGATCCGAACACCGGGGAGCTGTTTTTT. The chain is built from TRBV10-3 and TRBJ2-2; D ambiguous. Trimming shortened V by 3 bases and J by 0 bases, and 2 bases separated the two germline ends. From germline, CDR1 is ENHRY and CDR2 SYGVKD. The CDR3 length is 13 residues.

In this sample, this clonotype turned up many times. The CDR3 sequence: CASSGRSRLNTGELFF. The CDR3 bases are TGTGCCAGCAGTGGCAGGTCCCGATTGAACACCGGGGAGCTGTTTTTT. This chain links TRBV6-2 or TRBV6-3 with TRBJ2-2; D uncertain. The CDR3 loop spans 16 amino acids. The V end was cut by 5 bases, the J end by 1 base, with 14 bases between. From germline, CDR1 is MNHEY and CDR2 SVGEGT.

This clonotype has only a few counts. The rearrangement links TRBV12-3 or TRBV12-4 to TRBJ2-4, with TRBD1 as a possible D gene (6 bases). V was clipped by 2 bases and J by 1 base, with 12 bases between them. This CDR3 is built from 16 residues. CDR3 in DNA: TGTGCCAGCAGTTTATTCCAGGGGTTGGCCAAAAACATTCAGTACTTC. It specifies CASSLFQGLAKNIQYF.

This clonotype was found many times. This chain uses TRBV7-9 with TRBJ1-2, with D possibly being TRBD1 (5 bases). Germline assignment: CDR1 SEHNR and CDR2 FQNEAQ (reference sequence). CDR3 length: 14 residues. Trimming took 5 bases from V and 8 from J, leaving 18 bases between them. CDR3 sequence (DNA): TGTGCCAGCAGCGACGGGACGTTGGGAGGAGGCTACACCTTC. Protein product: CASSDGTLGGGYTF.

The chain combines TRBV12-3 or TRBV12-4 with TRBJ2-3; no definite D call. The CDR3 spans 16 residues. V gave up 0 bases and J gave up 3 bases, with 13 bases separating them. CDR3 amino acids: CASSLARRYNTDTQYF. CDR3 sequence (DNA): TGTGCCAGCAGTTTAGCGAGGCGGTACAATACAGATACGCAGTATTTT.

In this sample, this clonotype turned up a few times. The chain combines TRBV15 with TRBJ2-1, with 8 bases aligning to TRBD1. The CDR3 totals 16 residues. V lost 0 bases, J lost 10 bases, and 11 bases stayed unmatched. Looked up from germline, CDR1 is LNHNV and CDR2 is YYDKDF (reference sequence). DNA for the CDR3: TGTGCCACCAGCAGAGATCTCGAGCAGGGGGCAAGGGAGCAGTTCTTC. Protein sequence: CATSRDLEQGAREQFF.

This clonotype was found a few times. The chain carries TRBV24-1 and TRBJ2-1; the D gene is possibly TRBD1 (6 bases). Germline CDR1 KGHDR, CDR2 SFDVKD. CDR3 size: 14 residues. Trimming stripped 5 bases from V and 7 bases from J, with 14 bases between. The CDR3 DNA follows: TGTGCCACCAGTGCTTATGGGGGCCGGAATGAGCAGTTCTTC. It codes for CATSAYGGRNEQFF.

The CDR3 is CASSPSRGEGYTF. In nucleotides, the CDR3 is TGCGCCAGCAGCCCCAGCAGGGGGGAAGGCTACACCTTC. The chain recombines TRBV5-1 with TRBJ1-2, with 7 bases aligning to TRBD1. Germline assignment: CDR1 SGHRS and CDR2 YFSETQ. The CDR3 is 13 amino acids. J lost 8 bases, V lost 4 bases, and 8 bases had no gene match.

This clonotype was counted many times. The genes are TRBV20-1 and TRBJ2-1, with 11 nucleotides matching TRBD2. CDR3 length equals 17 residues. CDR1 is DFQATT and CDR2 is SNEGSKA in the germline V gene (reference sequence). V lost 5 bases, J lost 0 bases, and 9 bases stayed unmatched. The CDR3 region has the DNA TGCAGTGCTTCGGGACTAGCGGCGAAGAGCTCCTACAATGAGCAGTTCTTC. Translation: CSASGLAAKSSYNEQFF.

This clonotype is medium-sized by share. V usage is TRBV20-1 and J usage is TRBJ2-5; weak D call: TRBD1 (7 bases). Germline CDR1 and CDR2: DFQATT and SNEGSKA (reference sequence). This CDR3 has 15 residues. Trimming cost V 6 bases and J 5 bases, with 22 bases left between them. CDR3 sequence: CSARTPGGRGETQYF. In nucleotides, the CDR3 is TGCAGTGCCCGAACGCCAGGGGGGCGCGGGGAGACCCAGTACTTC.